Listed below are T cell receptor beta chains from one sample, sequenced in a study of CD8+ T cells in alopecia areata. Repertoires were generated with immunoSEQ multiplex PCR, while TCRdb's copy carries only in-frame clones and drops some. The data hold about 56,000 clones, with roughly 96% observed a single time. Sequenced material: CD8+ T cells sorted from blood, taken at week 0. These receptors were taken from a human donor with alopecia areata. The CDR3 runs from the conserved cysteine through the conserved F or W. A D gene is named only where the DNA matches it firmly. Size is omitted from some rows. Given values are once, few, many or a class for expanded clones.

size	V	D	J	DNA	CDR3
-	TRBV5-1	TRBD1	TRBJ1-4	TGCGCCAGCAGCTTGCAGGGGGCGGATGAAAAACTGTTTTTT	CASSLQGADEKLFF
-	TRBV29-1	TRBD2	TRBJ2-7	TGCAGCGTTGCGGGGGGGGTCGGTTACGAGCAGTACTTC	CSVAGGVGYEQYF
-	TRBV5-1	-	TRBJ2-1	TGCGCCAGCAGCTTGGAACCGGGCCGCATGAAGGACAATGAGCAGTTCTTC	CASSLEPGRMKDNEQFF
-	TRBV7-2	-	TRBJ1-6	TGTGCCAGCAGCTTAAATCCGGTTAGTTCACCCCTCCACTTT	CASSLNPVSSPLHF
once	TRBV29-1	-	TRBJ2-7	TGCAGCGTATCAGGGACACTACGCGAGCAGTACTTC	CSVSGTLREQYF
-	TRBV15	-	TRBJ2-7	TGTGCCACCAGCAGAGTGCGGGAGGACAGGGTCGAGCAGTACTTC	CATSRVREDRVEQYF
-	TRBV7-8	TRBD2	TRBJ2-7	TGTGCCAGCAGCTTCCCCGTTACGGGGGAGGGAGCCTACGAGCAGTACTTC	CASSFPVTGEGAYEQYF
-	TRBV19	TRBD1	TRBJ2-4	TGTGCCAGTAGTATTCGGCAGGGGGAGGCCAAAAACATTCAGTACTTC	CASSIRQGEAKNIQYF
few	TRBV19	TRBD2	TRBJ2-1	TGTGCCAGTAGTGTCACTAGCGGCACCTACAATGAGCAGTTCTTC	CASSVTSGTYNEQFF
-	TRBV4-3	TRBD1	TRBJ2-7	TGCGCCAGCAGCCAAGAACGAGAACCCGGGACAGTCCCACCCTACGAGCAGTACTTC	CASSQEREPGTVPPYEQYF
-	TRBV5-6	-	TRBJ2-5	TGTGCCAGCAGCTTGGGCCACCGGCTGGGTCCGGTGGGAGAGACCCAGTACTTC	CASSLGHRLGPVGETQYF
-	TRBV19	TRBD1	TRBJ2-1	TGTGCCAGTAATCCAGGGGGTAATGAGCAGTTCTTC	CASNPGGNEQFF
-	TRBV6-5	-	TRBJ2-5	TGTGCCAGCAGCTACAGCGGATCCAAGACCCAGTACTTC	CASSYSGSKTQYF
once	TRBV4-1	TRBD2	TRBJ2-3	TGCGCCAGCAGCCCAGCGGGGGGGTACAACACAGATACGCAGTATTTT	CASSPAGGYNTDTQYF
-	TRBV7-2	-	TRBJ2-3	TGTGCCAGCAGCTTAGAGGTCCGAGGGGGGGCAACAGATACGCAGTATTTT	CASSLEVRGGATDTQYF
-	TRBV6-1	TRBD2	TRBJ2-3	TGTGCCAGCAGTGAGGCCCCCCTACTAGCGGGGTACACAGATACGCAGTATTTT	CASSEAPLLAGYTDTQYF
-	TRBV27	TRBD1	TRBJ1-1	TGTGCCAGCAGTACCTCCGGGACAGCCAACACTGAAGCTTTCTTT	CASSTSGTANTEAFF
-	TRBV27	-	TRBJ2-2	TGTGCCAGCAGTTTATCGTTCCGCCTGAACACCGGGGAGCTGTTTTTT	CASSLSFRLNTGELFF
once	TRBV19	-	TRBJ1-5	TGTGCCAGTAGTATCTTTCGGACACATAATCAGCCCCAGCATTTT	CASSIFRTHNQPQHF
-	TRBV5-6	TRBD1	TRBJ2-6	TGTGCCAGCGACAGGGTGGGGGCCAACGTCCTGACTTTC	CASDRVGANVLTF
-	TRBV29-1	-	TRBJ2-1	TGCAGCGTTGAATACAACAGTGAGGCTTCTTATGAGCAGTTCTTC	CSVEYNSEASYEQFF
once	TRBV5-5	TRBD1	TRBJ2-7	TGTGCCAGCAGTTCGACAGGGGGCGTTTCCTACGAGCAGTACTTC	CASSSTGGVSYEQYF
-	TRBV11-2	-	TRBJ1-2	TGTGCCAGCAGCTTTTCGGGACAACTCTATGGCTACACCTTC	CASSFSGQLYGYTF